A selection of T cell receptor beta chains follows, all from one sample in a study of cytomegalovirus exposure and HLA in healthy donors. Repertoires were generated with immunoSEQ multiplex PCR, while TCRdb's copy carries only in-frame clones and drops some. This sample has fewer than 80,000 clones, with 67% found just once. The sequencing input was PBMCs. The receptors originated from a woman between 45 and 60 years old in good health and CMV-seropositive. Each CDR3 is given with its conserved first and last residue. The D gene is left open where the match is weak. The size entry is marked missing in some rows and otherwise reads once, few, many or a size class.

j_call: TRBJ1-3; v_call: TRBV28; d_call: -; clone_size: few; cdr3_aa: CASVQVSSGNTIYF; cdr3_nt: TGTGCCAGCGTACAGGTCAGCTCTGGAAACACCATATATTTT
j_call: TRBJ2-1; v_call: TRBV7-7; d_call: -; clone_size: -; cdr3_aa: CASSLNAGSNEQFF; cdr3_nt: TGTGCCAGCAGCTTAAATGCAGGGTCTAATGAGCAGTTCTTC
j_call: TRBJ2-5; v_call: TRBV5-6; d_call: -; clone_size: -; cdr3_aa: CASSFPVAEGQETQYF; cdr3_nt: TGTGCCAGCAGCTTTCCGGTTGCGGAGGGCCAAGAGACCCAGTACTTC
j_call: TRBJ1-2; v_call: TRBV29-1; d_call: -; clone_size: -; cdr3_aa: CSVSLGEFYGYTF; cdr3_nt: TGCAGCGTCTCCCTCGGGGAATTCTATGGCTACACCTTC
j_call: TRBJ1-6; v_call: TRBV27; d_call: -; clone_size: -; cdr3_aa: CASSLSQNSPLHF; cdr3_nt: TGTGCCAGCAGTCTCTCACAGAATTCACCCCTCCACTTT
j_call: TRBJ2-2; v_call: TRBV6-1; d_call: -; clone_size: -; cdr3_aa: CASSEGTEANTGELFF; cdr3_nt: TGTGCCAGCAGTGAAGGGACAGAGGCGAACACCGGGGAGCTGTTTTTT
j_call: TRBJ2-3; v_call: TRBV9; d_call: TRBD2; clone_size: few; cdr3_aa: CASSTRTSGSTDTQYF; cdr3_nt: TGTGCCAGCAGCACAAGGACTAGCGGATCCACAGATACGCAGTATTTT
j_call: TRBJ1-4; v_call: TRBV4-2; d_call: -; clone_size: -; cdr3_aa: CASSQDRGTATNEKLFF; cdr3_nt: TGTGCCAGCAGCCAAGATAGGGGGACCGCAACTAATGAAAAACTGTTTTTT
j_call: TRBJ2-1; v_call: TRBV5-1; d_call: -; clone_size: -; cdr3_aa: CASSFTSRAEQFF; cdr3_nt: TGCGCCAGCAGCTTTACTAGCCGGGCTGAGCAGTTCTTC
j_call: TRBJ1-2; v_call: TRBV6-5; d_call: -; clone_size: -; cdr3_aa: CASRASTRGTGYTF; cdr3_nt: TGTGCCAGCAGGGCCTCAACGCGGGGGACTGGCTACACCTTC
j_call: TRBJ2-3; v_call: TRBV5-1; d_call: TRBD2; clone_size: once; cdr3_aa: CASSGLAGTTDTQYF; cdr3_nt: TGCGCCAGCAGCGGACTAGCGGGGACCACAGATACGCAGTATTTT
j_call: TRBJ1-2; v_call: TRBV28; d_call: -; clone_size: few; cdr3_aa: CASSPADRPSNYGYTF; cdr3_nt: TGTGCCAGCAGTCCTGCGGACAGACCATCTAACTATGGCTACACCTTC
j_call: TRBJ2-5; v_call: TRBV7-6; d_call: -; clone_size: few; cdr3_aa: CASSLSSLETQYF; cdr3_nt: TGTGCCAGCAGCTTAAGTAGTTTGGAGACCCAGTACTTC
j_call: TRBJ1-2; v_call: TRBV27; d_call: TRBD1; clone_size: -; cdr3_aa: CATKGTGNGYTF; cdr3_nt: TGTGCCACCAAGGGGACAGGGAATGGCTACACCTTC
j_call: TRBJ1-1; v_call: TRBV9; d_call: -; clone_size: -; cdr3_aa: CASSAAPGSRDMNTEAFF; cdr3_nt: TGTGCCAGCAGCGCTGCCCCCGGATCCCGGGACATGAACACTGAAGCTTTCTTT
j_call: TRBJ2-6; v_call: TRBV28; d_call: -; clone_size: few; cdr3_aa: CASSLAARANVLTF; cdr3_nt: TGTGCCAGCAGTTTGGCCGCCCGGGCCAACGTCCTGACTTTC
j_call: TRBJ2-2; v_call: TRBV5-5; d_call: -; clone_size: -; cdr3_aa: CASSYDSVGELFF; cdr3_nt: TGTGCCAGCAGCTATGATAGCGTCGGGGAGCTGTTTTTT
j_call: TRBJ1-1; v_call: TRBV6-6; d_call: -; clone_size: -; cdr3_aa: CASSHGESGTEAFF; cdr3_nt: TGTGCCAGCAGCCACGGGGAGTCAGGCACTGAAGCTTTCTTT